This is a list of T cell receptor beta chains from one sample in a study of beta chain features in type 1 diabetes. TCRdb's table, derived via immunoSEQ multiplex PCR, lists solely in-frame clones and lacks some. This sample has hundreds of thousands of clones, with roughly 70% found just once. Material: naive CD4+ T cells from blood. These receptors were taken from a man aged 25 to 40 in good health. Each CDR3 is given without its conserved first and last residue.

J: TRBJ1-1
V: TRBV30
CDR3: AWWERGTEAF

J: TRBJ2-1
V: TRBV23-1
CDR3: ASSQKGAQRSYNEQF

J: TRBJ2-5
V: TRBV18
CDR3: ASSPIAETQY

J: TRBJ2-4
V: TRBV29-1
CDR3: SVGGVIQNIQY

J: TRBJ2-1
V: TRBV12-5
CDR3: ASGLGLAPYNEQF

J: TRBJ2-5
V: TRBV23-1
CDR3: ASSERGKETQY

J: TRBJ1-1
V: TRBV9
CDR3: ASSVGQQNTEAF

J: TRBJ2-7
V: TRBV29-1
CDR3: SVEDSSENEQY

J: TRBJ1-2
V: TRBV29-1
CDR3: SVDSLGGYGYT

J: TRBJ2-3
V: TRBV30
CDR3: AWSFQGGTDTQY

J: TRBJ2-7
V: TRBV7-9
CDR3: ASAFSHEQY

J: TRBJ2-5
V: TRBV18
CDR3: ASSKGETQY

J: TRBJ2-1
V: TRBV29-1
CDR3: STSGGPSYNEQF

J: TRBJ2-1
V: TRBV27
CDR3: ASSPRTGGGNEQF

J: TRBJ2-2
V: TRBV7-2
CDR3: ATVKGQAVTGELF

J: TRBJ2-3
V: TRBV18
CDR3: ASSPIVGTSTDTQY

J: TRBJ1-2
V: TRBV29-1
CDR3: SVSREFDYGYT

J: TRBJ2-1
V: TRBV7-9
CDR3: ASSPRISGGTYNEQF

J: TRBJ2-5
V: TRBV10-3
CDR3: AISEPGLGETQY

J: TRBJ2-1
V: TRBV5-6
CDR3: ASYMNTGTSQF

J: TRBJ2-1
V: TRBV9
CDR3: ASSVGAGLNEQF